These 8 T cell receptor beta chains were sequenced from one sample in a study of OX40 agonist ivuxolimab in advanced cancers. Here immunoSEQ multiplex PCR was the method, and the copy in TCRdb shows in-frame clones only, minus some. The sample has tens of thousands of clones, about 89% seen once. This specimen consisted of CD4+ or CD8+ T cells sorted from blood, obtained in a trial of the OX40 agonist ivuxolimab. Receptors originate from an adult with an advanced solid tumor such as melanoma, head and neck, liver or kidney cancer.

This clone was counted a single time. The rearrangement joins TRBV4-2 to TRBJ1-1; D may be TRBD1 (5 bases). CDR3 length: 15 residues. CDR1 is LGHNA and CDR2 is YNFKEQ in the germline V gene. Deletions cut 1 base from V and 7 bases from J, with 16 bases between. CDR3 in amino acids: CASSQGGTGRGEAFF. Written as DNA, the CDR3 is TGTGCCAGCAGCCAAGGAGGAACGGGGAGGGGTGAAGCTTTCTTT.

The chain couples TRBV19 to TRBJ1-1, with no clear D. Germline assignment: CDR1 LNHDA and CDR2 SQIVND (reference sequence). V was shortened by 1 base and J by 2 bases, with 11 bases between the two germline ends. The CDR3 length is 15 residues. CDR3 amino acids: CASSIASGRNTEAFF. The CDR3 coding sequence is TGTGCCAGTAGTATAGCGTCGGGCAGAAACACTGAAGCTTTCTTT.

This chain uses TRBV15 with TRBJ2-3; no clear D gene. Trimming took off 3 bases at V and 6 bases at J, with 10 bases between the two ends. Per germline, CDR1 LNHNV and CDR2 YYDKDF (reference sequence). The CDR3 is made up of 13 amino acids. CDR3 in DNA: TGTGCCACCAGCAGCCTTGTCATGGATACGCAGTATTTT. Protein product: CATSSLVMDTQYF.

The V gene is TRBV6-6, the J gene TRBJ2-5; no clear D gene. Trimming pared 5 bases from V and 5 bases from J, leaving 9 bases between. The germline V gene encodes CDR1 MNHNY and CDR2 SVGAGI (reference sequence). This CDR3 spans 12 amino acids. CDR3 nucleotides: TGTGCCAGCAGTCCTTCAAGGGAGACCCAGTACTTC. Its translation: CASSPSRETQYF.

CDR3: CASSLVVGGGYEQYF. CDR3 bases: TGTGCCAGCAGCTTGGTCGTGGGGGGAGGTTACGAGCAGTACTTC. The chain uses TRBV5-5 and TRBJ2-7; a weak D match, TRBD2 (6 bases). Trimming pared 0 bases from V and 4 bases from J, leaving 14 bases between. Per the germline V gene, CDR1 is SGHKS and CDR2 is YYEKEE (reference sequence). The CDR3 is made up of 15 amino acids.

The genes are TRBV10-1 and TRBJ2-7; D possibly corresponds to TRBD2 (5 bases). CDR3 length equals 13 residues. V was clipped by 3 bases and J by 2 bases, with 8 bases between them. Per germline, CDR1 WNHNN and CDR2 SYGVQD (reference sequence). The CDR3, as DNA: TGCGCCAGCAGTGACGACGGGGCCTACGAGCAGTACTTC. This encodes CASSDDGAYEQYF.

The chain links TRBV4-3 to TRBJ1-6; no clear D. The germline V and J ends were trimmed by 4 bases and 10 bases, with 14 bases remaining between them. The germline V gene has CDR1 LGHNA and CDR2 YSLEER. The CDR3 consists of 14 residues. CDR3 region: CASSLLKAGSPLHF. The CDR3 DNA follows: TGCGCCAGCAGCCTCTTAAAGGCCGGGTCACCCCTCCACTTT.

The chain recombines TRBV14 with TRBJ1-1; no reliable D call. Germline CDR1 reads SGHDN; CDR2 reads FVKESK. Trimming removed 3 bases at V and 4 bases at J, with 9 bases between. The CDR3 spans 13 residues. The CDR3 DNA is TGTGCCAGCAGCCACATGGATAGCACTGAAGCTTTCTTT. Amino acid sequence: CASSHMDSTEAFF.